This T cell receptor (beta chain) was sequenced for a study of control samples from healthy donors and cancer patients. This clone was seen a single time. The data were produced by immunoSEQ multiplex PCR, yet TCRdb's version contains in-frame clones alone and is incomplete. Seen here are about 12,000 clones, around 92% observed once, and the top ten hold around an eighth. CDR1 is SGDLS and CDR2 is YYNGEE in the germline V gene. V lost 4 bases to trimming and J lost 10 bases, with 21 bases between them. The CDR3 has 16 residues. Sample: PBMCs. The rearrangement uses TRBV9 and TRBJ1-6; D perhaps matches TRBD1 (5 bases). The TCR was taken from a man older than 75 with lung cancer. The CDR3 region is CASSPSGSGHSSPLHF. The CDR3 DNA reads as TGTGCCAGCAGCCCAAGTGGGTCAGGGCATTCATCACCCCTCCACTTT.